The 28 T cell receptor beta chains presented below share a single source sample, sequenced in a study of breast tumors, draining lymph nodes, adjacent tissues (dated by TCRdb to about 2016). The library was obtained by multiplex PCR. The data were produced on an Illumina HiSeq 2000. TCRdb took the public reads, trimmed them with fastp at Q25, ran MiXCR for clone calling and kept in-frame beta chains. A single entry per CDR3 protein holds the most common genes and DNA from its merged rows. The sample table records tens of thousands of distinct CDR3 sequences; approximately 45% of these occur just once. Together, the top ten hold approximately 10% of the sample. Sequenced input: breast tumor tissue. Source of these receptors: a female donor with breast cancer. Some clones in this sample may be carry-over from other donors' samples.

This clonotype was observed a single time. J is TRBJ2-5 and V is TRBV11-2; TRBD2 aligns across 8 bases. The CDR3 is 17 residues long. J was trimmed by 0 bases and V by 0 bases; bases with no gene match: 6. In germline, CDR1 is SGHAT, CDR2 FQNNGV. The CDR3 DNA sequence: TGTGCCAGCAGCTTAGACGGGGGGGGCCGTGACCAAGAGACCCAGTACTTC. It is translated as CASSLDGGGRDQETQYF.

This clonotype was found many times. This chain links TRBV5-1 with TRBJ1-4; 8 positions agree with TRBD1. Germline V gene data show CDR1 as SGHRS and CDR2 as YFSETQ. V dropped 5 bases and J dropped 4; count of bases not matched to a gene: 16. The CDR3 covers 18 residues. CDR3 nucleotides: TGCGCCAGCAGTCAGAGAAGTATAACACAGGGGGGTAATGAAAAACTGTTTTTT. It translates to CASSQRSITQGGNEKLFF.

This chain joins TRBV20-1 and TRBJ2-3; 9 bases are shared with TRBD2. V dropped 6 bases and J dropped 5; count of bases not matched to a gene: 15. From germline, CDR1 is DFQATT and CDR2 SNEGSKA (reference sequence). The length of the CDR3 is 16 residues. The CDR3 nucleotides are TGCAGTGCCTCAATGACTAGCGGAGGCCGGGGAGATACGCAGTATTTT. Translated: CSASMTSGGRGDTQYF.

This clonotype showed up just once. The chain joins TRBV9 to TRBJ1-4, with TRBD1 as a possible D gene (5 bases). Germline V gives CDR1 SGDLS, CDR2 YYNGEE. The CDR3 is 14 residues long. V lost 1 base to trimming and J lost 1 base, with 5 bases between them. The DNA of the CDR3 is TGTGCCAGCAGCGTACAGGGAACTAATGAAAAACTGTTTTTT. Translating gives CASSVQGTNEKLFF.

The genes are TRBV20-1 and TRBJ2-5, with 9 bases lining up with TRBD2. The germline V gene encodes CDR1 DFQATT and CDR2 SNEGSKA (reference sequence). Losses at the gene ends were 6 bases for V and 3 bases for J; bases not matched to a gene: 11. The CDR3 loop spans 15 amino acids. The CDR3 sequence: CSALGLARLKETQYF. CDR3 bases: TGCAGTGCCCTCGGACTAGCGCGACTCAAAGAGACCCAGTACTTC.

V gene TRBV4-3 combines with J gene TRBJ2-3; no firm D call. This CDR3 contains 15 residues. CDR1 and CDR2 from the germline V gene are LGHNA and YSLEER. Trimming stripped 1 base from V and 11 bases from J, with 19 bases between. The chain's CDR3 is CASSQGPEAHNEQYF. For the CDR3, the DNA is TGCGCCAGCAGCCAAGGGCCGGAAGCGCACAATGAGCAGTATTTT.

This clonotype came up many times. The chain carries TRBV7-8 and TRBJ2-7; tentatively, D is TRBD1 (6 bases). Germline CDR1 reads SGHVS; CDR2 reads FQNEAQ. V lost 5 bases to trimming and J lost 5 bases, with 16 bases between them. The CDR3 is made up of 14 amino acids. CDR3 protein: CASSTRTEGNEQYF. CDR3 nucleotides: TGTGCCAGCAGCACCCGGACAGAAGGCAACGAGCAGTACTTC.

There are many counts of this clonotype. Given a much more abundant clone one base away, this may be a read error. The rearrangement joins TRBV7-6 to TRBJ2-5, with D unclear. This CDR3 contains 14 residues. Germline CDR1 reads SGHVS; CDR2 reads FNYEAQ. V was pared by 2 bases and J by 5 bases, with 12 bases between. This CDR3 reads CASSLSEVGETQYF. The CDR3 region has the DNA TGTGCCAGCAGCTTAAGTGAGGTTGGCGAGACCCAGTACTTC.

This clonotype was observed at least ten times. It may be a read error: a sequence one base away is much more abundant. The chain recombines TRBV4-2 with TRBJ2-6, with D uncertain. V lost 5 bases, J lost 0 bases, and 14 bases lay in between. The CDR3 contains 17 residues. CDR1 is LGHNA, CDR2 YNFKEQ, per germline. CDR3: CASSESEGFSGANVLTF. The CDR3 DNA reads as TGTGCCAGCAGCGAATCTGAAGGCTTCTCTGGGGCCAACGTCCTGACTTTC.

Concerning this clonotype itself: Mismatch with germline at one junction end may stem from a read error. The chain joins TRBV7-6 to TRBJ2-1, with 13 bases aligning to TRBD2. Germline assignment: CDR1 SGHVS and CDR2 FNYEAQ. The CDR3 has 15 amino acids. CDR3 coding DNA: TGTGTCAGCAGCTTAGGGACTAGCGGGGCTGGTGAGCAGTTCTTC. The encoded protein is CVSSLGTSGAGEQFF.

This clonotype was recorded at least ten times. The rearrangement joins TRBV27 to TRBJ2-7, with TRBD2 matching 15 bases. The CDR3 is 19 amino acids. J gave up 3 bases and V 3 bases, and 12 bases lay outside the gene matches. Germline V CDR1 and CDR2: MNHEY, SMNVEV (reference sequence). The CDR3 region is CASSFAGLAGGPGFYEQYF. The CDR3 DNA is TGTGCCAGCAGTTTCGCTGGACTAGCGGGAGGGCCGGGGTTCTACGAGCAGTACTTC.

Regarding this clonotype: The germline gene is not matched at one end of the junction; a read error may be the cause. This chain joins TRBV24-1 and TRBJ2-7; 8 nucleotides match TRBD1. Looked up from germline, CDR1 is KGHDR and CDR2 is SFDVKD. The CDR3 extends over 16 amino acids. Here the CDR3 reads CATSDTGQGDTYEQYF. CDR3 coding DNA: TGTGCCACCAGTGATACAGGACAGGGAGACACCTATGAGCAGTACTTC.

This clonotype was seen at least ten times. The chain is built from TRBV5-8 and TRBJ2-5, with 12 positions matching TRBD2. CDR1 is SGHTS, CDR2 YDEGEE, per germline. Germline trimming cut 4 bases from V and 2 bases from J; bases unmatched to any gene: 6. This CDR3 spans 16 amino acids. CDR3: CASSLGLAGTQETQYF. In DNA form, the CDR3 reads TGTGCCAGCAGCCTAGGACTAGCGGGAACTCAAGAGACCCAGTACTTC.

This clonotype has ten or more counts. The rearrangement links TRBV6-5 to TRBJ2-3; D possibly matches TRBD1 or TRBD2 (5 bases each). Deletions cut 6 bases from V and 6 bases from J, with 10 bases between. From germline, CDR1 is MNHEY and CDR2 SVGAGI. The CDR3 has 12 amino acids. The CDR3, as DNA: TGTGCCAGCAGGGCCTGGGACGATACGCAGTATTTT. It yields the protein CASRAWDDTQYF.

The table lists this clonotype with many counts. V usage is TRBV9 and J usage is TRBJ2-7; 10 nucleotides agree with TRBD1. This CDR3 contains 15 residues. CDR1 and CDR2 from the germline V gene are SGDLS and YYNGEE. V shed 3 bases and J 4 bases; nucleotides not matched to a gene: 7. CDR3 region: CASSAGTGVIYEQYF. DNA for the CDR3: TGTGCCAGCAGCGCCGGGACAGGGGTTATTTACGAGCAGTACTTC.

This clonotype has more than one count but fewer than ten. No conserved phenylalanine or tryptophan is present at the end of the CDR3, so a read error is the likely explanation. The chain carries TRBV20-1 and TRBJ2-7; TRBD2 matches at 7 bases. Germline V CDR1 and CDR2: DFQATT, SNEGSKA (reference sequence). This CDR3 is 13 amino acids long. Here the CDR3 reads CSARIAGSYAQYL. The CDR3 bases are TGCAGTGCCCGGATAGCGGGCTCCTACGCGCAGTACCTC.

In this sample, this clonotype turned up many times. The rearrangement links TRBV7-3 to TRBJ1-1; TRBD1 matches 8 bases. Looked up from germline, CDR1 is SGHTA and CDR2 is FQGTGA. V was pared by 3 bases and J by 8 bases, with 5 bases of the junction left unmatched. The CDR3 totals 13 residues. CDR3: CASSFTQGGEAFF. The CDR3, as DNA: TGTGCCAGCAGCTTTACACAGGGGGGGGAAGCTTTCTTT.

This clonotype was seen a handful of times. A single base separates this from a much larger clone, so it may be a read error. The chain carries TRBV6-6 and TRBJ2-5; 10 bases fit TRBD2. From germline, CDR1 is MNHNY and CDR2 SVGAGI (reference sequence). V gave up 5 bases and J gave up 1 base; unmatched junction bases: 13. This CDR3 has 18 amino acids. The CDR3 loop reads CASSHHPIAGGIQETQYF. CDR3 sequence (DNA): TGTGCCAGCAGTCACCACCCGATAGCGGGAGGTATCCAAGAGACCCAGTACTTC.

This clonotype was counted ten times or more. This chain connects TRBV30 to TRBJ2-5; tentative D call: TRBD2 (5 bases). Germline CDR1 is GTSNPN and CDR2 is SVGIG (reference sequence). The CDR3 contains 13 residues. V was shortened by 4 bases and J by 4 bases, with 13 bases between the two germline ends. The CDR3, as DNA: TGTGCCTGGAACTTTGACGAGGGAGAGACCCAGTACTTC. Translating it yields CAWNFDEGETQYF.

This clonotype has just one count. A much larger clone lies a single base off, so this may be a read error. The CDR3 end shows no conserved phenylalanine or tryptophan, and so a read error is likely. The chain links TRBV6-5 to TRBJ2-2; D ambiguous. The V and J ends lost 0 bases and 0 bases respectively, with 11 bases between them. The germline gives CDR1 MNHEY, CDR2 SVGAGI. This CDR3 is built from 17 residues. The CDR3 DNA reads as TGTGCCAGCAGTTACTCGATCTTTGGAGCGAACACCGGGGAGCTGTTTTTG. Translation gives CASSYSIFGANTGELFL.

This sequence joins TRBV7-2 and TRBJ1-5; possible D gene TRBD1, 6 bases. The CDR3 runs 12 residues. Germline lookup yields CDR1 SGHTA and CDR2 FQGNSA. Trimming removed 7 bases from V and 5 bases from J, with 9 bases in between. This CDR3 is CASNQGYQPQHF. Here the CDR3 DNA reads TGTGCCAGCAATCAGGGGTATCAGCCCCAGCATTTT.

In this sample, this clonotype turned up many times. J is TRBJ2-1 and V is TRBV20-1; 9 bases are shared with TRBD2. V shed 6 bases, J shed 4 bases, and the junction held 10 bases outside the gene matches. Germline values: CDR1 DFQATT, CDR2 SNEGSKA (reference sequence). CDR3 length: 15 amino acids. CDR3 in DNA: TGCAGTGCCCCGAGAGCGGGAGGATCTTACAATGAGCAGTTCTTC. Translating gives CSAPRAGGSYNEQFF.

This chain uses TRBV7-9 with TRBJ2-3, with 7 bases that match TRBD1. The CDR3 runs 16 residues. From germline, CDR1 is SEHNR and CDR2 FQNEAQ (reference sequence). V lost 5 bases to trimming and J lost 4 bases; unmatched junction nucleotides: 12. In DNA form, the CDR3 reads TGTGCCAGCAGCGGATCGGACAGGCCGTATTCAGATACGCAGTATTTT. It yields the protein CASSGSDRPYSDTQYF.

In nucleotides, the CDR3 is TGTGCTGGCAGCTCTCAGGGGGGACAGGCCTACGAGCAGTACTTC. Translation gives CAGSSQGGQAYEQYF. The chain links TRBV6-6 to TRBJ2-7, with 8 bases that match TRBD1. The CDR3 totals 15 residues. The germline V gene encodes CDR1 MNHNY and CDR2 SVGAGI (reference sequence).

This clonotype has at least ten counts. As DNA, the CDR3 is TGTGCCAGCAGCTTAACTCTGGGAGCAGATACGCAGTATTTT. This gives the protein CASSLTLGADTQYF. The V and J genes are TRBV7-3 and TRBJ2-3; possibly TRBD2 for D (5 bases). Trimming removed 0 bases from V and 4 bases from J, with 8 bases in between. The CDR3 contains 14 residues. Germline assignment: CDR1 SGHTA and CDR2 FQGTGA. Full variable domain (outside the CDR3, taken from reference TRBV7-3 and TRBJ2-3): GAGVSQTPSNKVTEKGKYVELRCDPISGHTALYWYRQSLGQGPEFLIYFQGTGAADDSGLPNDRFFAVRPEGSVSTLKIQRTERGDSAVYLCASSLTLGADTQYFGPGTRLTVL.

This clonotype appeared a few times. Since no conserved phenylalanine or tryptophan closes the CDR3, a read error is the likely cause. The chain combines TRBV30 with TRBJ2-7; D perhaps matches TRBD1 (6 bases). Germline V gives CDR1 GTSNPN, CDR2 SVGIG (reference sequence). Trimming shortened V by 5 bases and J by 3 bases, and 14 bases separated the two germline ends. CDR3 length: 13 amino acids. The CDR3 loop reads CAWSTGYGYEQYL. The CDR3 region has the DNA TGTGCCTGGTCCACAGGGTATGGCTACGAGCAGTACCTC.

This clonotype was picked up many times. This chain links TRBV20-1 with TRBJ1-4; 7 nucleotides agree with TRBD1. With 2 bases clipped from V and 0 bases from J, the junction kept 12 bases outside the gene matches. CDR1 DFQATT and CDR2 SNEGSKA come from the germline V gene (reference sequence). The CDR3 sequence is 18 residues long. The CDR3 reads CSARPDRDFRTTNEKLFF. The CDR3 nucleotides are TGCAGTGCTAGACCAGACAGGGATTTTCGAACAACTAATGAAAAACTGTTTTTT.

This clonotype was detected a few times. Given a much more abundant clone one base away, this may be a read error. The V call is TRBV11-2, the J call TRBJ2-7; 9 nucleotides align to TRBD1. V lost 2 bases to trimming and J lost 6 bases; unmatched junction nucleotides: 5. Germline CDR1 and CDR2: SGHAT and FQNNGV. The CDR3 is 14 residues long. CDR3 in DNA: TGTGCCAGCAGCTTAAACAGGGGGCCTAGCGAGCAGTACTTC. Encoded protein: CASSLNRGPSEQYF.